Described below is a single T cell receptor beta chain sequence and its context. At one end, the junction sequence differs from germline, possibly due to a read error. Germline V CDR1 and CDR2: GTSNPN, SVGIG (reference sequence). The CDR3 loop spans 15 amino acids. These data come from a study of blood T cell repertoires in COVID-19. As originally analysed: Amplification of reference gene primers provided the estimated nucleated cell counts. Using immunoSEQ multiplex PCR, the repertoire was profiled, and TCRdb retains in-frame clones only, with some absent. The V and J calls and clone size come from that table; D and trimming were worked out from the DNA. The sample carries some 140,000 clones, approximately 80% recorded once.

Material for sequencing was peripheral blood. The chain joins TRBV30 to TRBJ2-6, with D possibly matching TRBD2 (5 bases). The TCR originated in a man aged 55 to 70 who had recovered from COVID-19. CDR3 residues: CAGRHLLSGANVLTF. Here the CDR3 DNA reads TGTGCCGGGAGACACCTCCTCTCTGGGGCCAACGTCCTGACTTTC.